One and the same sample provided the 8 T cell receptor beta chains below, sequenced in a study of blood T cells in healthy people across ages. Primed by a sample-barcoded 5' primer and a J-beta primer mix, a second PCR proceeded for 7 to 11 cycles. A single record per CDR3 protein comes from TCRdb applying MiXCR to the 5' RACE reads. The sample consists of roughly 720,000 distinct CDR3 sequences, 40% to 65% of them appearing once. The specimen was blood. Receptors originate from an elderly man in good health.

The chain employs TRBV27 and TRBJ2-1; D perhaps matches TRBD1 (6 bases). CDR3 length: 19 amino acids. V was trimmed by 2 bases and J by 7 bases, leaving 27 bases between them. Germline V gives CDR1 MNHEY, CDR2 SMNVEV (reference sequence). This CDR3 is CASSLGGFRTASSPNEQFF. The CDR3 DNA reads as TGTGCCAGCAGTTTAGGCGGCTTTAGGACAGCCTCGTCCCCGAATGAGCAGTTCTTC.

The rearrangement links TRBV20-1 to TRBJ2-5, with 9 positions matching TRBD1. Trimming at V came to 6 bases and at J to 4 bases, leaving 9 bases not matched to a gene. This CDR3 comprises 14 residues. The germline CDR1 and CDR2 sequences are DFQATT and SNEGSKA (reference sequence). CDR3 coding DNA: TGCAGTGCCCCGACAGGGGGGACTTCAGAGACCCAGTACTTC. Protein: CSAPTGGTSETQYF.

In its sample, this clonotype was seen a few times. V and J are TRBV7-3 and TRBJ2-5; D gene ambiguous. The V and J ends lost 5 bases and 6 bases respectively, with 13 bases between them. CDR1 is SGHTA, CDR2 FQGTGA, per germline. The CDR3 loop spans 13 amino acids. The CDR3, as DNA: TGTGCCAGCAGCCCCCCCACTTCCCAGACCCAGTACTTC. Translated, it gives CASSPPTSQTQYF.

This chain uses TRBV9 with TRBJ2-1, with 9 positions matching TRBD2. The V gene end was trimmed by 2 bases and the J gene end by 0 bases; junction bases not matched to a gene: 12. Germline V gene lookup returns CDR1 SGDLS and CDR2 YYNGEE. CDR3 length equals 19 residues. This chain's CDR3 is CASSVGLAGNPGSYNEQFF. The CDR3 region has the DNA TGTGCCAGCAGCGTCGGGCTAGCGGGAAATCCGGGCTCCTACAATGAGCAGTTCTTC.

The J gene is TRBJ2-4, the V gene TRBV20-1; TRBD1 or TRBD2 may be the D gene (6 bases each). This CDR3 is 16 amino acids long. Germline V gene lookup returns CDR1 DFQATT and CDR2 SNEGSKA (reference sequence). Trimming cost V 2 bases and J 4 bases, with 18 bases left between them. The chain's CDR3 is CSARPHREDIKNIQYF. CDR3 coding DNA: TGCAGTGCTAGACCCCACAGGGAGGACATAAAAAACATTCAGTACTTC.

The J gene is TRBJ2-3, the V gene TRBV12-3 or TRBV12-4; no definite D call. With 2 bases removed from V and 14 bases from J, the gap between germline ends came to 17 bases. The CDR3 length is 13 residues. CDR3 in DNA: TGTGCCAGCAGTTTAAAGTCCCGATTGTACGCGTATTTT. This gives the protein CASSLKSRLYAYF.

The genes are TRBV29-1 and TRBJ2-5; TRBD1 matches 8 bases. Trimming removed 7 bases from V and 4 bases from J; junction bases left unmatched: 8. CDR3 length: 13 amino acids. Germline-derived CDR1 and CDR2 are SQVTM and ANQGSEA. The CDR3 protein is CSAGQGRRETQYF. The CDR3 bases are TGCAGCGCCGGACAGGGAAGGCGAGAGACCCAGTACTTC. The full variable domain, in which reference TRBV29-1 and TRBJ2-5 provide the parts outside the CDR3, is SAVISQKPSRDICQRGTSLTIQCQVDSQVTMMFWYRQQPGQSLTLIATANQGSEATYESGFVIDKFPISRPNLTFSTLTVSNMSPEDSSIYLCSAGQGRRETQYFGPGTRLLVL.

This chain links TRBV12-3 or TRBV12-4 with TRBJ2-1; 9 bases fit TRBD2. The CDR3 contains 15 residues. V dropped 5 bases and J dropped 3; count of bases not matched to a gene: 5. The CDR3 sequence: CASSHSGSGYNEQFF. CDR3 nucleotides: TGTGCCAGCAGTCATAGCGGGAGCGGCTACAATGAGCAGTTCTTC.